This T cell receptor beta chain was documented in a study of regulatory T cells in long-lasting Graves disease (dated by TCRdb to 2020 to 2022). In terms of the full investigation: Patients with newly diagnosed Graves' disease had been on antithyroid drugs for under 3 months. A total of some 35 samples underwent TCR sequencing, from about 13 patients with persistent Graves' disease and approximately 20 patients with newly diagnosed Graves' disease. The study was registered as a clinical trial and conducted in China. Patients with persistent Graves' disease were compared with patients with newly diagnosed Graves' disease using TCR sequencing and RNA sequencing of peripheral blood. Study-wide conclusions, independent of this receptor: Lower TCR Shannon entropy and fewer highly expanded clones were observed in persistent Graves' disease patients than in newly diagnosed patients, which suggested clonal expansion. Only peripheral blood was studied, because thyroid tissue, the primary lesion, was inaccessible. TRBV28, TRBJ1-2 and TRBJ2-5 were preferentially used in persistent disease, while TRBV20-1 and TRBJ2-1 were favored in newly diagnosed disease. Sequencing and analysis were restricted to the TCR beta chain. The authors acknowledged the small sample size as a limitation that may reduce accuracy. A larger number of public clonotypes was shared among persistent patients (approximately 2,600) than among newly diagnosed patients (around 880).

Library creation used multiplex PCR. The run used an Illumina HiSeq 4000. CDR3 regions were amplified by Arm-PCR with iRepertoire HTBI primers to construct TCR beta libraries. Before sequencing, the PCR products went through gel purification. Regarding the original processing steps: Gene usage analysis of CDR3 amino acid clonotypes relied on the 60 or so TRBV and 14 TRBJ segments identified across samples. COPE and FqMerger were used to merge the filtered high-quality paired reads into contigs. BLAST was used to align contigs to the IMGT TRBV, TRBD and TRBJ reference genes, and CDR3 was defined following IMGT. Any clonotype with a frequency above 0.1% was classified as a highly expanded clone. Shannon entropy was used to measure repertoire diversity, and the Gini coefficient was used to measure V-J evenness. Clonotypes shared by more than one individual were considered public. TCRdb cleaned the public reads at Q25 with fastp, built clones with MiXCR and kept in-frame beta chains. Each CDR3 protein appears once, grouped with its most common genes and DNA. These V and J calls derive from TCRdb rather than the authors' analysis. For this sample there are under 450,000 distinct CDR3 sequences; around 15% appear just once. Over 20% of the sample comes from the top ten.

The CDR3 holds 14 amino acids from the cysteine to the phenylalanine. Here the CDR3 DNA is all that survives: 42 bases in frame from base 1. The germline V gene (reference sequence) gives CDR1 as LGHDT and CDR2 as YNNKEL. What the time point label conveys for this sample: newly diagnosed GD, antithyroid drugs for less than 3 months. For both TCR sequencing and RNA sequencing, RNA was extracted from PBMCs using TRIzol. The diagnosis of Graves' disease followed American Thyroid Association guidelines. Patients for the study were recruited at an endocrinology department in Xi'an, China. From each patient, 7.5 to 9.5 milliliters of peripheral blood was collected into an EDTA anticoagulant tube. Ficoll Paque Plus density gradient separation was used to isolate PBMCs, and no further T cell sorting was done. An Agilent 2100 Bioanalyzer and agarose gel were used to assess RNA quality, and a NanoDrop 2000 was used to measure RNA concentration.

With respect to this clonotype: Its antigen target is currently unknown. A single base is all that separates this from a far larger clone, so a read error is likely.

The data also belong to a second study, concerning T cells in Graves' hyperthyroidism and ophthalmopathy. Reported in the second study: Graves' hyperthyroidism was defined as stable when no progression to ophthalmopathy occurred over 18 months of follow-up. Hyperthyroidism patients were aged 18 to 65 years and newly diagnosed, with disease duration of less than 2 months. Exclusion was applied to patients with uncontrolled infections, other autoimmune diseases, pregnancy or lactation. Diagnoses were established on the basis of clinical symptoms, serum thyroxine and TRAb, thyroid ultrasound, and orbital computed tomography. The TCR CDR3 was subjected to a first round of RT-PCR using the HTBI primer set and the Qiagen OneStep RT-PCR kit. Blood samples also contained most of the expanded thyroid clonotypes (frequency above 0.001), which suggests that blood repertoires may reflect thyroid immune responses. Ophthalmopathy was separated from stable hyperthyroidism by a 13 V-J signature model, with about 86% sensitivity and 81% to 83% specificity obtained in cross-validation and 80%/75% obtained in testing. In validation, the model predicted progression to ophthalmopathy with around 71% sensitivity and roughly 72% specificity, a median of around six months before onset. To identify TCR V-J signatures that set the groups apart, the researchers used a discovery cohort of 100 patients, made up of 43 with Graves' ophthalmopathy and approximately 57 with stable Graves' hyperthyroidism. Prospective prediction of ophthalmopathy was tested in an independent validation cohort consisting of fewer than 20 hyperthyroidism patients and around 17 patients who later progressed to ophthalmopathy. For training and testing, the roughly 97 patients in the discovery cohort were randomly divided in a 7:3 ratio. The study also compared thyroid tissue and blood T-cell repertoires from about six Graves' hyperthyroidism patients. After sampling, hyperthyroidism patients received methimazole starting at 30 mg daily, and ophthalmopathy patients received high-dose intravenous methylprednisolone. Libraries were constructed in a second round of multiplex PCR, after which size selection and purification were performed. Sequencing of the libraries was done on an Illumina HiSeq2000 using paired-end 100 bp reads. SOAPnuke was used to process the raw data, removing reads that contained adapters or uncalled bases, had a mean Phred below 15, or lacked an exact match to the constant primer or identifier. High-quality paired reads were merged using COPE v1.2.5, and each unique nucleotide sequence was defined as a clonotype. MiTCR v1.1 was used to align clonotypes to the IMGT TRBV, TRBD and TRBJ reference segments. Analysis was restricted to V-J combinations with a frequency above 0.0001, which covered about 99% of repertoires. A TCS score was defined as the ratio between F50 (clonal expansion) and ExV (chaos), using BLOSUM62-based TCRdist between CDR3 peptides within each V-J. Welch's t-statistics and random forest reduced 500 to 550 V-J features to 13, which were used in a naive Bayes classifier (R e1071). Sample size was not statistically predetermined, and investigators were not blinded to group allocation. The paper describes TCR Vbeta CDR3 sequencing of around 140 peripheral blood samples, made up of approximately 40 ophthalmopathy patients, approximately 73 hyperthyroidism patients and roughly 17 progressor patients.

This specimen was peripheral blood mononuclear cells (PBMCs), taken at new diagnosis, from a patient treated with antithyroid drugs. The sequence is built from TRBV3-1 and TRBJ2-3, with the D gene too uncertain to name. Gene TRBJ2-1 matches the end of the DNA better, so the J call may be wrong. The sequence came from a woman under 30 with Graves disease. Donor details come from another sample of the same person, matched by shared clones. The DNA sequence follows: TGTGCCAGCAGCCAAGCCGGGTGGAACAATGAGCAGTTCTTC. Its protein product is CASSQAGWNNEQFF.